These 15 T cell receptor beta chains originate from one sample sequenced in a study of identical twins (dated by TCRdb to the mid-2010s). To prepare the library, 5' RACE was applied. Instrument used: Illumina HiSeq 2000. TCRdb cleaned the public reads at Q25 with fastp, built clones with MiXCR and kept in-frame beta chains. Duplicate CDR3 protein sequences are folded into a single record with the most common DNA and genes. Counted in this sample were some 760,000 distinct CDR3 sequences; 18% of them appeared once. The ten largest clones represent about an eighth of the sample. The same specimen was also included in a second study, on T cells expressing NK-cell markers.

Input material: PBMCs. The receptors were sampled from a young woman in good health.

The rearrangement links TRBV7-3 to TRBJ2-5; 7 nucleotides match TRBD1. Looked up from germline, CDR1 is SGHTA and CDR2 is FQGTGA. J was trimmed by 1 base and V by 5 bases; bases with no gene match: 7. The CDR3 sequence is 15 residues long. CDR3 bases: TGTGCCAGCAGCCCCGGACAGGCGGCCCAAGAGACCCAGTACTTC. Protein product: CASSPGQAAQETQYF. Together with reference TRBV7-3 and TRBJ2-5, the CDR3 gives the full variable domain: GAGVSQTPSNKVTEKGKYVELRCDPISGHTALYWYRQSLGQGPEFLIYFQGTGAADDSGLPNDRFFAVRPEGSVSTLKIQRTERGDSAVYLCASSPGQAAQETQYFGPGTRLLVL.

CDR3 bases: TGTGCCAGCAGTTCGCTACGATTTGGGCAAAAACTGTTTTTT. Translating it yields CASSSLRFGQKLFF. V usage is TRBV12-3 or TRBV12-4 and J usage is TRBJ1-4; D unresolved. Trimming removed 4 bases from V and 9 bases from J, with 15 bases in between. The CDR3 loop spans 14 amino acids.

This clonotype appeared many times. The V and J genes are TRBV12-3 or TRBV12-4 and TRBJ2-2; no reliable D call. Trimming removed 3 bases from V and 5 bases from J, with 10 bases in between. The CDR3 runs to 14 residues. The CDR3 is CASSFVGRTGELFF. Written as DNA, the CDR3 is TGTGCCAGCAGTTTTGTAGGGCGGACCGGGGAGCTGTTTTTT.

This clonotype came up a few times. This chain uses TRBV20-1 with TRBJ2-5, with 9 bases that match TRBD1. The CDR3 sequence is 13 residues long. Germline V lookup: CDR1 DFQATT, CDR2 SNEGSKA (reference sequence). V lost 6 bases to trimming and J lost 3 bases; unmatched junction nucleotides: 5. CDR3 nucleotide sequence: TGCAGTGCGCATAGGACAGGGGAAGAGACCCAGTACTTC. Translated, it gives CSAHRTGEETQYF.

This chain connects TRBV20-1 to TRBJ1-1, with D possibly matching TRBD1 (5 bases). Germline CDR1 is DFQATT and CDR2 is SNEGSKA (reference sequence). The CDR3 extends over 14 amino acids. Trimming cost V 1 base and J 3 bases, with 12 bases left between them. Here the CDR3 DNA reads TGCAGTGCTAGAGGGACATGGGGAGACACTGAAGCTTTCTTT. This gives the protein CSARGTWGDTEAFF.

V gene TRBV28 combines with J gene TRBJ2-3, with 7 bases that match TRBD2. Unmatched junction bases numbered 14, after V lost 10 bases and J lost 7 bases. The germline V gene encodes CDR1 MDHEN and CDR2 SYDVKM. The CDR3 consists of 14 residues. The CDR3, as DNA: TGTGCCACCCCCGGGGATAGCGGGCGTAATACGCAGTATTTT. Its translation: CATPGDSGRNTQYF. Full variable domain (rest looked up from reference TRBV28 and TRBJ2-3): DVKVTQSSRYLVKRTGEKVFLECVQDMDHENMFWYRQDPGLGLRLIYFSYDVKMKEKGDIPEGYSVSREKKERFSLILESASTNQTSMYLCATPGDSGRNTQYFGPGTRLTVL.

The CDR3 loop is CASSIGGWFADTQYF. In DNA form, the CDR3 reads TGTGCCAGTAGTATAGGGGGGTGGTTCGCAGATACGCAGTATTTT. The gene calls are TRBV19 and TRBJ2-3, with D possibly called TRBD1 or TRBD2 (5 bases each). V was pared by 1 base and J by 4 bases, with 12 bases between. The CDR3 length is 15 residues. From germline, CDR1 is LNHDA and CDR2 SQIVND (reference sequence).

This chain connects TRBV12-3 or TRBV12-4 to TRBJ2-1; D possibly matches TRBD1 or TRBD2 (6 bases each). This CDR3 is built from 18 residues. Trimming removed 6 bases from V and 4 bases from J, with 25 bases in between. The chain's CDR3 is CASRPQGGTGESYNEQFF. CDR3 in DNA: TGTGCCAGCAGACCACAGGGTGGGACGGGAGAATCTTACAATGAGCAGTTCTTC.

V usage is TRBV10-3 and J usage is TRBJ1-6, with TRBD1 identical over 10 bases. The CDR3 is 14 residues long. Germline V gene lookup returns CDR1 ENHRY and CDR2 SYGVKD. Losses at the gene ends were 6 bases for V and 9 bases for J; bases not matched to a gene: 5. The CDR3 sequence is CAIRDRGDSSPLHF. CDR3 nucleotide sequence: TGTGCCATCAGGGACAGGGGGGATAGTTCACCCCTCCACTTT.

Here the CDR3 DNA reads TGTGCCACCAGCAGAGAGTACGGGAGGGCCAGACACGAGCAGTACTTC. It specifies CATSREYGRARHEQYF. The chain carries TRBV15 and TRBJ2-7; 8 bases map to TRBD2. The V segment lost 0 bases and the J segment 5 bases; nucleotides outside the gene matches: 9. The CDR3 loop spans 16 amino acids. Germline-derived CDR1 and CDR2 are LNHNV and YYDKDF (reference sequence).

This clonotype was counted a few times. The chain employs TRBV18 and TRBJ2-3; 9 positions match TRBD1. The CDR3 covers 15 residues. Germline V gives CDR1 KGHSH, CDR2 LQKENI. The V segment lost 4 bases and the J segment 3 bases; nucleotides outside the gene matches: 5. The chain's CDR3 is CASSRRQGDTDTQYF. CDR3 nucleotide sequence: TGTGCCAGCTCACGGCGACAGGGGGATACAGATACGCAGTATTTT.

In its sample, this clonotype was seen a few times. This chain uses TRBV5-1 with TRBJ2-5; D may be TRBD2 (6 bases). Deletions cut 0 bases from V and 3 bases from J, with 9 bases between. The germline gives CDR1 SGHRS, CDR2 YFSETQ. CDR3 length: 14 residues. CDR3 sequence reads: CASSLDPSEETQYF. In DNA form, the CDR3 reads TGCGCCAGCAGCTTGGATCCTAGCGAAGAGACCCAGTACTTC.

There are a few counts of this clonotype. This chain connects TRBV6-2 or TRBV6-3 to TRBJ2-1; TRBD2 matches at 8 bases. After removal of 2 bases from V and 7 bases from J, the junction contained 7 bases not matched to a gene. Germline V gene sequence: CDR1 MNHEY, CDR2 SVGEGT. The CDR3 consists of 15 residues. As DNA, the CDR3 is TGTGCCAGCAGTTACCCAGCGGGAGATGTTAATGAGCAGTTCTTC. Its translation: CASSYPAGDVNEQFF.

The chain carries TRBV12-3 or TRBV12-4 and TRBJ2-2; TRBD1 aligns across 9 bases. This CDR3 has 17 amino acids. V shed 0 bases, J shed 5 bases, and the junction held 7 bases outside the gene matches. The CDR3 reads CASSLAAPDRGTGELFF. CDR3 sequence (DNA): TGTGCCAGCAGTTTAGCTGCCCCGGACAGGGGAACCGGGGAGCTGTTTTTT.

This clonotype was picked up many times. This chain links TRBV12-3 or TRBV12-4 with TRBJ2-7, with 11 bases that match TRBD1. With 6 bases clipped from V and 3 bases from J, the junction kept 4 bases outside the gene matches. The CDR3 is 14 residues long. CDR3 residues: CASSTGQGVYEQYF. DNA of the CDR3: TGTGCCAGCAGCACGGGACAGGGGGTCTACGAGCAGTACTTC.